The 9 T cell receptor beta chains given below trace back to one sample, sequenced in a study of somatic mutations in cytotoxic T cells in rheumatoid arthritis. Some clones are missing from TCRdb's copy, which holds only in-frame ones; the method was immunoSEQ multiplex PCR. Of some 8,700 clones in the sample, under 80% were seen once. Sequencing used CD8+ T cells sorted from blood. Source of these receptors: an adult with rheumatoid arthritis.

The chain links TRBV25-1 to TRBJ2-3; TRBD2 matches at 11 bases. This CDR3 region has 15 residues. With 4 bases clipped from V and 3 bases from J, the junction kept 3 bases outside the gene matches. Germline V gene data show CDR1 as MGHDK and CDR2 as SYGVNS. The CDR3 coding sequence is TGTGCCAGCAGTGTCCTAGCGGGAGGAACAGATACGCAGTATTTT. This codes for CASSVLAGGTDTQYF.

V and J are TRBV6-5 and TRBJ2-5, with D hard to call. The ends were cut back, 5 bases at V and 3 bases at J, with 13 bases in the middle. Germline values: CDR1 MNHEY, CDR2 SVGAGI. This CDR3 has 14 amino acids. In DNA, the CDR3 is TGTGCCAGCAGTACTTTGGGCTGGAAAGAGACCCAGTACTTC. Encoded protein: CASSTLGWKETQYF.

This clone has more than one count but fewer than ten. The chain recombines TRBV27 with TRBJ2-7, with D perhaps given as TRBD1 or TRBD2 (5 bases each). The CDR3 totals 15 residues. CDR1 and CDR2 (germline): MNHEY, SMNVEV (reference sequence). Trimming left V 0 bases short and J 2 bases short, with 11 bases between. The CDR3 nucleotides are TGTGCCAGCAGTTTATCCGGGGCAGTCACCTACGAGCAGTACTTC. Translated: CASSLSGAVTYEQYF.

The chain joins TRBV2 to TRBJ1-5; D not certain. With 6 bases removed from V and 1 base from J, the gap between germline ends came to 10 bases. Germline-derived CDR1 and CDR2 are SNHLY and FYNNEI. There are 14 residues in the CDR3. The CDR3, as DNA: TGTGCCAGCAGAGAGTGGGCCAGCAATCAGCCCCAGCATTTT. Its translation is CASREWASNQPQHF. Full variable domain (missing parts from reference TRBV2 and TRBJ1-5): EPEVTQTPSHQVTQMGQEVILRCVPISNHLYFYWYRQILGQKVEFLVSFYNNEISEKSEIFDDQFSVERPDGSNFTLKIRSTKLEDSAMYFCASREWASNQPQHFGDGTRLSIL.

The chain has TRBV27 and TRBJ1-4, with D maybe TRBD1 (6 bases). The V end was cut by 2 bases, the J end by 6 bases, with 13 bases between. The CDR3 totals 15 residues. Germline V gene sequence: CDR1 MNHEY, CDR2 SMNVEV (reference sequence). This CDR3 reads CASSLLARGDEKLFF. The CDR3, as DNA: TGTGCCAGCAGTTTACTGGCCAGGGGAGATGAAAAACTGTTTTTT.

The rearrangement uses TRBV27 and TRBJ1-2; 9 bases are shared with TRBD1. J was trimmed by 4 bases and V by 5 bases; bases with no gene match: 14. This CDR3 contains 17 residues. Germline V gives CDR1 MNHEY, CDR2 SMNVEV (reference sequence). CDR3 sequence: CASSTSGTGFWSYGYTF. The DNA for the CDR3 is TGTGCCAGCAGTACCTCCGGGACAGGGTTTTGGAGCTATGGCTACACCTTC.

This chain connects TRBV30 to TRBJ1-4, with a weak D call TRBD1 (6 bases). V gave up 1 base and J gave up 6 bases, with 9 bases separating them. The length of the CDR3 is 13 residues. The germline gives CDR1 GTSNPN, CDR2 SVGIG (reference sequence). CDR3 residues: CAWSEGGDEKLFF. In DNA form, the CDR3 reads TGTGCCTGGAGTGAGGGGGGGGATGAAAAACTGTTTTTT.

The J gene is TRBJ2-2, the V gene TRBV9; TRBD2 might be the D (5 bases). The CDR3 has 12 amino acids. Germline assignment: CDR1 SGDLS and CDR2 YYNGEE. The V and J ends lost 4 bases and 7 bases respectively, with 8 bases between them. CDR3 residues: CASSNRGGELFF. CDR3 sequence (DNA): TGTGCCAGCAGCAACCGGGGCGGGGAGCTGTTTTTT.

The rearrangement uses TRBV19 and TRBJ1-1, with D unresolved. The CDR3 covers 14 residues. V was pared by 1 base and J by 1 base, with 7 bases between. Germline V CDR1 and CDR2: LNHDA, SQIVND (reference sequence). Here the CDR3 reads CASSIAGPNTEAFF. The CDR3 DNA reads TGTGCCAGTAGTATAGCAGGCCCGAACACTGAAGCTTTCTTT.